This is a list of T cell receptor beta chains from one sample in a study of blood T cell repertoires in COVID-19. Using immunoSEQ multiplex PCR, the repertoire was profiled, and TCRdb retains in-frame clones only, with some absent. Here the sample spans under 500,000 clones, more than 80% being singletons. The sample consisted of PBMCs or T cells enriched from blood (not recorded which). These receptors were obtained from a man aged 30-40 years who had recovered from COVID-19. Each CDR3 is given with its conserved first and last residue. The D gene is left open where the match is weak.

TRBJ1-1	.	TRBV11-2	TGTGCCAGCAGCATCAATCCGGGACAGAACACTGAAGCTTTCTTT	CASSINPGQNTEAFF
TRBJ2-7	.	TRBV6-5	TGTGCCAGCAGTTACTCGGGGAGCACCTACGAGCAGTACTTC	CASSYSGSTYEQYF
TRBJ2-7	TRBD2	TRBV6-6	TGTGCCAGCAGTTACTCGAGCGGGGCCTACGAGCAGTACTTC	CASSYSSGAYEQYF
TRBJ1-1	.	TRBV7-9	TGTGCCAGCAGCCCTAATTTGCGGGGGTCCACTGAAGCTTTCTTT	CASSPNLRGSTEAFF
TRBJ2-3	TRBD1	TRBV15	TGTGCCACCAGCAGAACCTGGACAGGGATAACAGATACGCAGTATTTT	CATSRTWTGITDTQYF
TRBJ2-3	TRBD2	TRBV6-1	TGTGCCAGCAGTGAACAGCGGGAGAGCACAGATACGCAGTATTTT	CASSEQRESTDTQYF
TRBJ2-1	TRBD2	TRBV11-2	TGTGCCAGCCGTAGACTAGCGGGAGGGTCTAGCTCCTACAATGAGCAGTTCTTC	CASRRLAGGSSSYNEQFF
TRBJ2-7	.	TRBV12-3/TRBV12-4	TGTGCCAGCAGTTGGGAGAATTCCTACGAGCAGTACTTC	CASSWENSYEQYF
TRBJ1-6	TRBD1	TRBV27	TGTGCCAGCAGGACCAGGGGGGCAGGTTCACCCCTCCACTTT	CASRTRGAGSPLHF
TRBJ1-6	.	TRBV5-4	TGTGCCAGCAGCTTTGGCGGGGATGATTCACCCCTCCACTTT	CASSFGGDDSPLHF
TRBJ2-2	.	TRBV6-5	TGTGCCAGCTCCGGGACAAGGTCGGGGGAGCTGTTTTTT	CASSGTRSGELFF
TRBJ1-2	.	TRBV2	TGTGCCAGCAGTGAGGATGGGGGCGTCGCAGCTGGCTACACCTTC	CASSEDGGVAAGYTF
TRBJ2-7	TRBD1	TRBV7-8	TGTGCCAGCAGCCCCCTCCGGACAGGCTCCTACGAGCAGTACTTC	CASSPLRTGSYEQYF
TRBJ2-2	.	TRBV5-1	TGCGCCAGCAGCTTAAACGGTATGGAGGGAGCGAACACCGGGGAGCTGTTTTTT	CASSLNGMEGANTGELFF
TRBJ2-7	TRBD2	TRBV28	TGTGCCAGCAGTTCGAAACATGGACTAGTATCCTACGAGCAGTACTTC	CASSSKHGLVSYEQYF
TRBJ2-5	TRBD2	TRBV27	TGTGCCAGCAGAAACCTTAGCGGGAGACTTAAAGAGACCCAGTACTTC	CASRNLSGRLKETQYF
TRBJ2-1	TRBD2	TRBV28	TGTGCCAGCAGTTTAGCGGGAGTTGACGCGGGTGAGCAGTTCTTC	CASSLAGVDAGEQFF
TRBJ2-5	.	TRBV2	TGTGCCAGCAGTGGCGGGGTGTACCAAGAGACCCAGTACTTC	CASSGGVYQETQYF
TRBJ2-1	.	TRBV3-1/TRBV3-2	TGTGCCAGCAGACGTCAGGGCCTATGGGGGCATGAGCAGTTCTTC	CASRRQGLWGHEQFF
TRBJ1-2	.	TRBV28	TGTGCCAGCCTCCCCCCGGGGGTAGGTGGCTACACCTTC	CASLPPGVGGYTF
TRBJ1-4	TRBD1	TRBV29-1	TGCAGCGTTGAAGGGACAGGGGTTGGGGAAAAACTGTTTTTT	CSVEGTGVGEKLFF
TRBJ2-6	TRBD1	TRBV7-8	TGTGCCAGCAGCTTAAGGTCGACAGGGGGCGCTTCCTCTGGGGCCAACGTCCTGACTTTC	CASSLRSTGGASSGANVLTF
TRBJ2-1	.	TRBV5-1	TGCGCCAGCCGTGGGGGGGCAGGGTCCTACAATGAGCAGTTCTTC	CASRGGAGSYNEQFF
TRBJ2-5	TRBD1	TRBV5-1	TGCGCCAGCAGCTTATTGACAGGGGAAGAGACCCAGTACTTC	CASSLLTGEETQYF
TRBJ1-4	TRBD1	TRBV6-1	TGTGCCAGCAGTGAATTGGCAGGGGGATCGTTGGAAAAACTGTTTTTT	CASSELAGGSLEKLFF
TRBJ2-3	.	TRBV7-6	TGTGCCAGCAGCTTAGGGGCAGGTAGTGATACGCAGTATTTT	CASSLGAGSDTQYF
TRBJ2-1	.	TRBV30	TGTGCCTGGAGTGTGAGTATCGGGGAGTATGAGCAGTTCTTC	CAWSVSIGEYEQFF
TRBJ2-1	TRBD2	TRBV7-9	TGTGCCAGCAGCTTAGTTGGCGGGAGTGGGTACAATGAGCAGTTCTTC	CASSLVGGSGYNEQFF
TRBJ2-1	TRBD2	TRBV27	TGTGCCAGCAGCCCTCTAGCGGGGGGATACAATGAGCAGTTCTTC	CASSPLAGGYNEQFF